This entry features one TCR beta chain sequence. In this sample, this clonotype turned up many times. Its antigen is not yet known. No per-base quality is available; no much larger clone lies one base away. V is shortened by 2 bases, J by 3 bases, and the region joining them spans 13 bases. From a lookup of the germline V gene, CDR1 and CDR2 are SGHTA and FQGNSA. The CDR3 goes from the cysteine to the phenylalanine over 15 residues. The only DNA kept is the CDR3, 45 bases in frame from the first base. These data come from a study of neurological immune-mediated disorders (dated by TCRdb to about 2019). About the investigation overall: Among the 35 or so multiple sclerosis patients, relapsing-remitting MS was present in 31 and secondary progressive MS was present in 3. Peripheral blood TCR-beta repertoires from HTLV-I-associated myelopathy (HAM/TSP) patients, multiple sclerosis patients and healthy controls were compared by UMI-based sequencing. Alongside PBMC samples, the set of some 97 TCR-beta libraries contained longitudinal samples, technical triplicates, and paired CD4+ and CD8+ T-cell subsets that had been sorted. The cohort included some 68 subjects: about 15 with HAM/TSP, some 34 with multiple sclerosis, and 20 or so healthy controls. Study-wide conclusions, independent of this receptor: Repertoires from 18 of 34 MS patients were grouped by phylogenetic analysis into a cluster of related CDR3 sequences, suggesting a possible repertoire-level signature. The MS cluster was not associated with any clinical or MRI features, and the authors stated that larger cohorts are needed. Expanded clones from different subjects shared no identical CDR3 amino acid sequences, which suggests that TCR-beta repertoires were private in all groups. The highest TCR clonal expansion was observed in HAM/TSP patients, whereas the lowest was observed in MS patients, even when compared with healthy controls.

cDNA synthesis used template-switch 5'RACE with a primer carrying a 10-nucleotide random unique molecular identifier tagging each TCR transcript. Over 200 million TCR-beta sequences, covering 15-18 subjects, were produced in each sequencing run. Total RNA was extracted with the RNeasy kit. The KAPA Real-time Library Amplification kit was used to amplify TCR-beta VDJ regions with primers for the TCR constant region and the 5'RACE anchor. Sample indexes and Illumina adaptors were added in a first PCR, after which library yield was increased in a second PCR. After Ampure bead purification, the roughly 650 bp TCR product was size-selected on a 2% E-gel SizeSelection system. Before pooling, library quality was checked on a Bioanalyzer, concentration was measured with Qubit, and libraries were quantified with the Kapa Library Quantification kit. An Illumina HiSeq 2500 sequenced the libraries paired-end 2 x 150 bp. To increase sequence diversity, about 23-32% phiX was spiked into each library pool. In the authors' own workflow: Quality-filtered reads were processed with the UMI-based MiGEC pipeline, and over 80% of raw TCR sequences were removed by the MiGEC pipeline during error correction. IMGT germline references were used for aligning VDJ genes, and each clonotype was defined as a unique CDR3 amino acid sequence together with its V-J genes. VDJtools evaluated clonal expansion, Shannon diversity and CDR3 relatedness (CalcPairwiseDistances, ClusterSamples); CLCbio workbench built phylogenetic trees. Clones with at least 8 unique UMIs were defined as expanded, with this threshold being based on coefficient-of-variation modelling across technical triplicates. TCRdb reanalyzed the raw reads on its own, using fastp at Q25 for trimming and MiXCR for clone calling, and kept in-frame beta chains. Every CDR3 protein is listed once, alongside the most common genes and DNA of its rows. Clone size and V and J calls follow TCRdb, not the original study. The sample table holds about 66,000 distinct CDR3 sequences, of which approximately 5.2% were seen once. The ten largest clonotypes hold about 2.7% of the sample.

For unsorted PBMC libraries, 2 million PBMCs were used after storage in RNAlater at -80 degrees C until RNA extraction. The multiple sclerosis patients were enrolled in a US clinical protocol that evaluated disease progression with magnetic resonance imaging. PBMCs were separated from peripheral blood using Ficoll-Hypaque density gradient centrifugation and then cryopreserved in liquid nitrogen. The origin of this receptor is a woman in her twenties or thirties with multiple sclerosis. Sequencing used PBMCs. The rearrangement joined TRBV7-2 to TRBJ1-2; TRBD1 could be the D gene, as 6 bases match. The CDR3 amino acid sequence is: CASSLSSTGHYGYTF. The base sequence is TGTGCCAGCAGCTTATCCTCGACAGGCCACTATGGCTACACCTTC.